These 25 T cell receptor beta chains originate from one sample sequenced in a study of blood T cell repertoires in COVID-19 (dated by TCRdb to the early 2020s). Library preparation was by the immunoSEQ multiplex PCR assay. As stored in TCRdb, this immuneACCESS dataset retains in-frame rearrangements with V and J assigned. A fraction of the clones does not appear; measured against another copy, unresolved V genes explain less than half of the discrepancy, and the remainder lacks a known reason. Across this sample there are 210,000 or so clones, with around 81% seen only once. The ten largest clones take up around 9% of the sample. Material for sequencing was PBMCs or T cells enriched from blood (not recorded which). Source of these receptors: a woman in her forties or fifties with acute COVID-19.

The chain links TRBV5-5 to TRBJ2-2; maybe TRBD1 (6 bases). Germline V gene sequence: CDR1 SGHKS, CDR2 YYEKEE (reference sequence). The CDR3 is made up of 16 amino acids. Trimming cost V 0 bases and J 0 bases, with 9 bases left between them. CDR3 region: CASSLAGAANTGELFF. In nucleotides, the CDR3 is TGTGCCAGCAGCTTGGCAGGGGCCGCGAACACCGGGGAGCTGTTTTTT.

This chain uses TRBV10-2 with TRBJ1-4; 9 nucleotides line up with TRBD1. The CDR3 totals 13 residues. Losses at the gene ends were 7 bases for V and 7 bases for J; bases not matched to a gene: 4. CDR1 WSHSY and CDR2 SAAADI come from the germline V gene. The CDR3 DNA sequence: TGCGCCAGCAATGGACAGGGGTCTGAAAAACTGTTTTTT. This encodes CASNGQGSEKLFF.

The genes are TRBV19 and TRBJ1-4; no clear D gene. With 0 bases removed from V and 5 bases from J, the gap between germline ends came to 10 bases. Germline loops: CDR1 LNHDA, CDR2 SQIVND (reference sequence). CDR3 length: 15 residues. CDR3 nucleotide sequence: TGTGCCAGTAGTATAGAGAGGTATTCAAATGAAAAACTGTTTTTT. This gives the protein CASSIERYSNEKLFF.

V usage is TRBV29-1 and J usage is TRBJ2-7, with TRBD2 identical over 8 bases. Trimming at V came to 2 bases and at J to 2 bases, leaving 14 bases not matched to a gene. Germline V gene lookup returns CDR1 SQVTM and CDR2 ANQGSEA. This CDR3 is built from 17 residues. The CDR3 coding sequence is TGCAGCGTTGAATCGAGTATTGGTCCGGGGGGGGCCTACGAGCAGTACTTC. It specifies CSVESSIGPGGAYEQYF.

The table lists this clone with a count of one. The DNA of the CDR3 is TGTGCCAGTAGTAAAAGAGGGACAGGGGCGGACAGCACTGAAGCTTTCTTT. It encodes CASSKRGTGADSTEAFF. The chain joins TRBV19 to TRBJ1-1; the match to TRBD1 covers 10 bases. The CDR3 contains 17 residues. J lost 4 bases, V lost 4 bases, and 12 bases had no gene match. Germline-derived CDR1 and CDR2 are LNHDA and SQIVND (reference sequence).

This chain joins TRBV7-9 and TRBJ2-3, with D possibly matching TRBD2 (6 bases). The V gene's germline CDR1 is SEHNR and CDR2 FQNEAQ (reference sequence). The CDR3 spans 17 residues. Trimming pared 1 base from V and 4 bases from J, leaving 18 bases between. The CDR3 DNA follows: TGTGCCAGCAGCTTAGGCAGGGACTTCCCCAGCGCAGATACGCAGTATTTT. Translating it yields CASSLGRDFPSADTQYF.

This clone was recorded once. The genes are TRBV6-5 and TRBJ1-6, with 7 bases that match TRBD1. Germline-derived CDR1 and CDR2 are MNHEY and SVGAGI. The J segment lost 13 bases and the V segment lost 6 bases, leaving 9 bases of the junction unmatched. The CDR3 length is 13 residues. The CDR3 is CASRIDRVSPLHF. The DNA for the CDR3 is TGTGCCAGCAGAATCGACAGGGTTTCGCCCCTCCACTTT.

The genes are TRBV28 and TRBJ1-2, with D perhaps TRBD1 (5 bases). CDR1 is MDHEN and CDR2 is SYDVKM in the germline V gene. V was cut by 6 bases and J by 0 bases, with 17 bases left in between. CDR3 size: 16 residues. In DNA form, the CDR3 reads TGTGCCAGCAGCCCGGGGGGAACCTTAGCTAACTATGGCTACACCTTC. This codes for CASSPGGTLANYGYTF.

This clone has more than one count but fewer than ten. The chain combines TRBV2 with TRBJ2-3, with D hard to call. This CDR3 spans 15 amino acids. Per germline, CDR1 SNHLY and CDR2 FYNNEI. V lost 6 bases, J lost 4 bases, and 17 bases lay in between. The CDR3 DNA is TGTGCCAGCAGCAGACCCGAGTGGGCGTCAGATACGCAGTATTTT. Its protein is CASSRPEWASDTQYF.

V is TRBV7-9 and J is TRBJ1-2; D remains ambiguous. The germline CDR1 and CDR2 sequences are SEHNR and FQNEAQ (reference sequence). CDR3 size: 15 residues. V lost 5 bases and J 6 bases, leaving 19 bases between the germline ends. CDR3 sequence (DNA): TGTGCCAGCAGCCCAACCGACGGGAGTCGGAATGGCTACACCTTC. It translates to CASSPTDGSRNGYTF. Together with reference TRBV7-9 and TRBJ1-2, the CDR3 gives the full variable domain: DTGVSQNPRHKITKRGQNVTFRCDPISEHNRLYWYRQTLGQGPEFLTYFQNEAQLEKSRLLSDRFSAERPKGSFSTLEIQRTEQGDSAMYLCASSPTDGSRNGYTFGSGTRLTVV.

The CDR3 coding sequence is TGTGCCAGCAGTTACGCAGAGGTTTCCACTGAAGCTTTCTTT. This codes for CASSYAEVSTEAFF. V gene TRBV6-5 combines with J gene TRBJ1-1; D remains unclear. The CDR3 loop spans 14 amino acids. Germline V CDR1 and CDR2: MNHEY, SVGAGI. V was pared by 2 bases and J by 4 bases, with 11 bases between.

This clone showed up many times. The rearrangement links TRBV18 to TRBJ2-7; 11 bases align to TRBD2. Germline lookup yields CDR1 KGHSH and CDR2 LQKENI. This CDR3 has 15 residues. The junction had 10 bases not matched to a gene; V was cut back by 6 bases and J by 6 bases. CDR3 in amino acids: CASSPTGTSGSEQYF. The CDR3 DNA follows: TGTGCCAGCTCCCCAACCGGGACTAGCGGTAGCGAGCAGTACTTC.

The V and J genes are TRBV6-5 and TRBJ2-1; the match to TRBD1 covers 10 bases. This CDR3 has 14 amino acids. Germline CDR1 reads MNHEY; CDR2 reads SVGAGI. The trim removed 6 bases at V and 5 bases at J, leaving 4 bases unmatched. The CDR3 coding sequence is TGTGCCAGCAGAAGGGACAGGGGCGACAATGAGCAGTTCTTC. Protein: CASRRDRGDNEQFF.

The chain uses TRBV28 and TRBJ2-1; the match to TRBD2 covers 8 bases. This CDR3 spans 16 amino acids. Per the germline V gene, CDR1 is MDHEN and CDR2 is SYDVKM. Losses at the gene ends were 2 bases for V and 7 bases for J; bases not matched to a gene: 10. The DNA for the CDR3 is TGTGCCAGCAGTTTAAATGCCCGCGGGGGGCGGAATGAGCAGTTCTTC. This codes for CASSLNARGGRNEQFF.

The CDR3 bases are TGTGCCAGTAGTATGGGACTCGGGGTTGTGGAGCAGTACTTC. This codes for CASSMGLGVVEQYF. V usage is TRBV19 and J usage is TRBJ2-7; tentatively, D is TRBD2 (6 bases). V dropped 3 bases and J dropped 7 bases, with 16 bases sitting between them. This CDR3 region has 14 residues. The germline V gene encodes CDR1 LNHDA and CDR2 SQIVND (reference sequence).

The V gene is TRBV19, the J gene TRBJ1-4, with D uncertain. The CDR3 is made up of 16 amino acids. V gave up 5 bases and J gave up 4 bases, with 17 bases separating them. Germline V CDR1 and CDR2: LNHDA, SQIVND (reference sequence). The CDR3 reads CASSGFSSLFNEKLFF. The CDR3 region has the DNA TGTGCCAGTAGTGGTTTTTCTAGCCTTTTTAATGAAAAACTGTTTTTT.

In regard to this clone: Other DNA sequences in this sample translate to the same CDR3. The rearrangement uses TRBV3-1 (or the pseudogene TRBV3-2) and TRBJ1-5; 9 bases match TRBD1. V lost 3 bases to trimming and J lost 6 bases; unmatched junction nucleotides: 3. Germline lookup yields CDR1 LGHDT and CDR2 YNNKEL (reference sequence). CDR3 length: 14 residues. CDR3 sequence (DNA): TGTGCCAGCAGCCAGGGACAGGGTGGTCAGCCCCAGCATTTT. This codes for CASSQGQGGQPQHF.

V usage is TRBV5-5 and J usage is TRBJ1-5; tentative D call: TRBD1 (5 bases). Trimming stripped 3 bases from V and 0 bases from J, with 7 bases between. Germline V gene sequence: CDR1 SGHKS, CDR2 YYEKEE (reference sequence). This CDR3 comprises 14 residues. DNA for the CDR3: TGTGCCAGCAGCTCGACAGTTAGCAATCAGCCCCAGCATTTT. This translates into CASSSTVSNQPQHF.

The rearrangement joins TRBV7-2 to TRBJ2-7; 10 nucleotides line up with TRBD2. The germline V gene encodes CDR1 SGHTA and CDR2 FQGNSA. Germline trimming cut 1 base from V and 2 bases from J; bases unmatched to any gene: 2. CDR3 length equals 15 residues. The CDR3 DNA reads as TGTGCCAGCAGCTTAGGGGGGACTAGCGCCTACGAGCAGTACTTC. Residues: CASSLGGTSAYEQYF.

This clone occurred once. The chain carries TRBV9 and TRBJ2-5, with TRBD1 identical over 7 bases. V was clipped by 0 bases and J by 4 bases; unmatched bases: 3. Germline loops: CDR1 SGDLS, CDR2 YYNGEE. This CDR3 has 14 amino acids. The CDR3 protein is CASSVGQGIETQYF. The CDR3 DNA reads as TGTGCCAGCAGCGTAGGACAGGGAATAGAGACCCAGTACTTC.

The J gene is TRBJ1-3, the V gene TRBV6-5; TRBD1 matches 7 bases. The CDR3 is 15 residues long. The germline CDR1 and CDR2 sequences are MNHEY and SVGAGI. Trimming at V came to 6 bases and at J to 4 bases, leaving 9 bases not matched to a gene. The CDR3 loop reads CASRPPGTEGNTIYF. The CDR3 DNA is TGTGCCAGCAGGCCACCCGGGACAGAAGGAAACACCATATATTTT.

This sequence joins TRBV4-3 and TRBJ1-5; 8 bases line up with TRBD1. V gave up 1 base and J gave up 2 bases; unmatched junction bases: 22. CDR1 and CDR2 (germline): LGHNA, YSLEER. CDR3 size: 22 residues. CDR3 region: CASSQVGRKDRGGIWGNQPQHF. The CDR3 DNA reads as TGCGCCAGCAGCCAAGTCGGGAGGAAAGACAGGGGAGGGATATGGGGCAATCAGCCCCAGCATTTT.

This chain joins TRBV6-2 or TRBV6-3 and TRBJ2-3, with TRBD2 identical over 12 bases. This CDR3 is built from 17 residues. Per the germline V gene, CDR1 is MNHEY and CDR2 is SVGEGT. Germline trimming cut 6 bases from V and 0 bases from J; bases unmatched to any gene: 7. The CDR3 sequence: CASSPGTSGRSTDTQYF. For the CDR3, the DNA is TGTGCCAGCAGCCCAGGGACTAGCGGGCGCAGCACAGATACGCAGTATTTT.

The genes are TRBV7-2 and TRBJ1-2, with 10 bases that match TRBD1. V dropped 3 bases and J dropped 6; count of bases not matched to a gene: 4. The CDR3 totals 14 residues. Germline-derived CDR1 and CDR2 are SGHTA and FQGNSA. CDR3 DNA: TGTGCCAGCAGCTTCGGACAGGGGGGAAATGGCTACACCTTC. Its translation: CASSFGQGGNGYTF.

This chain uses TRBV6-2 or TRBV6-3 with TRBJ2-7; 7 bases fit TRBD1. CDR3 length: 14 residues. The trim removed 0 bases at V and 4 bases at J, leaving 3 bases unmatched. CDR1 and CDR2 (germline): MNHEY, SVGEGT. For the CDR3, the DNA is TGTGCCAGCAGTTACTCGACAGGGTGGTACGAGCAGTACTTC. Protein sequence: CASSYSTGWYEQYF.